The rows below give T cell receptor beta chains drawn from one sample of a study of persistence of HIV-infected CD4 T cells. Using immunoSEQ multiplex PCR, the repertoire was profiled, and TCRdb retains in-frame clones only, with some absent. The repertoire holds 35,000 or so clones, with 85% as singletons. These TCRs' antigens remain unknown. Sequenced here: cultured CD4+ T cells from PBMCs, sampled from a patient who received antiretroviral therapy. These receptors all come from an adult with HIV. The donor label of this sample is uncertain. CDR3s include the opening cysteine and the closing phenylalanine or tryptophan. The D gene is left open where the match is weak. Size is omitted from some rows. Given values are once, few, many or a class for expanded clones.

v_call: TRBV4-2; j_call: TRBJ2-1; clone_size: -; d_call: -; cdr3_aa: CASSQDPGLYNEQFF; cdr3_nt: TGTGCCAGCAGCCAAGATCCGGGACTCTACAATGAGCAGTTCTTC
v_call: TRBV6-5; j_call: TRBJ2-7; clone_size: -; d_call: -; cdr3_aa: CASSYPNSHEQYF; cdr3_nt: TGTGCCAGCAGTTACCCCAACAGCCACGAGCAGTACTTC
v_call: TRBV5-1; j_call: TRBJ2-7; clone_size: -; d_call: -; cdr3_aa: CASRRDTTYEQYF; cdr3_nt: TGCGCCAGCAGACGGGACACCACCTACGAGCAGTACTTC
v_call: TRBV6-1; j_call: TRBJ2-2; clone_size: -; d_call: TRBD1; cdr3_aa: CASSEIGGPNTGELFF; cdr3_nt: TGTGCCAGCAGTGAAATAGGGGGCCCAAACACCGGGGAGCTGTTTTTT
v_call: TRBV15; j_call: TRBJ1-3; clone_size: -; d_call: -; cdr3_aa: CATSRTVSGNTIYF; cdr3_nt: TGTGCCACCAGCAGGACGGTCTCTGGAAACACCATATATTTT
v_call: TRBV7-2; j_call: TRBJ1-5; clone_size: -; d_call: -; cdr3_aa: CASSLEGRDQPQHF; cdr3_nt: TGTGCCAGCAGCTTAGAAGGCAGGGATCAGCCCCAGCATTTT
v_call: TRBV7-2; j_call: TRBJ2-5; clone_size: once; d_call: TRBD2; cdr3_aa: CASSLAGGGVWETQYF; cdr3_nt: TGTGCCAGCAGCTTAGCCGGCGGGGGGGTGTGGGAGACCCAGTACTTC
v_call: TRBV5-1; j_call: TRBJ1-5; clone_size: -; d_call: -; cdr3_aa: CASSLEGGKNQPQHF; cdr3_nt: TGCGCCAGCAGCCTAGAGGGCGGCAAAAATCAGCCCCAGCATTTT
v_call: TRBV5-8; j_call: TRBJ2-3; clone_size: once; d_call: -; cdr3_aa: CASSSRGTDTQYF; cdr3_nt: TGTGCCAGCAGCTCGCGCGGCACAGATACGCAGTATTTT
v_call: TRBV7-3; j_call: TRBJ2-3; clone_size: -; d_call: TRBD2; cdr3_aa: CASKHSSGSTDTQYF; cdr3_nt: TGTGCCAGCAAGCACTCTAGCGGTAGCACAGATACGCAGTATTTT
v_call: TRBV28; j_call: TRBJ2-7; clone_size: -; d_call: -; cdr3_aa: CASRSTVYEQYF; cdr3_nt: TGTGCCAGCAGGTCGACAGTCTACGAGCAGTACTTC
v_call: TRBV7-9; j_call: TRBJ1-2; clone_size: -; d_call: -; cdr3_aa: CASSFGSVGGYTF; cdr3_nt: TGTGCCAGCAGCTTTGGCAGCGTGGGTGGCTACACCTTC
v_call: TRBV5-8; j_call: TRBJ1-2; clone_size: -; d_call: TRBD1; cdr3_aa: CASSRRDREYGYTF; cdr3_nt: TGTGCCAGCAGCCGCAGGGACAGAGAATATGGCTACACCTTC
v_call: TRBV19; j_call: TRBJ2-7; clone_size: -; d_call: TRBD2; cdr3_aa: CASSPRGGSSYEQYF; cdr3_nt: TGTGCCAGTAGTCCTCGGGGGGGGAGCTCCTACGAGCAGTACTTC
v_call: TRBV7-6; j_call: TRBJ2-1; clone_size: once; d_call: TRBD2; cdr3_aa: CASSFRPSSGGRDEQFF; cdr3_nt: TGTGCCAGCAGCTTCCGGCCATCTAGCGGGGGCCGGGATGAGCAGTTCTTC
v_call: TRBV5-1; j_call: TRBJ1-1; clone_size: -; d_call: TRBD1; cdr3_aa: CASRHPRTGGDGNTEAFF; cdr3_nt: TGCGCCAGCAGACATCCCCGGACAGGGGGCGACGGGAACACTGAAGCTTTCTTT
v_call: TRBV29-1; j_call: TRBJ2-6; clone_size: -; d_call: -; cdr3_aa: CSVGLSGANVLTF; cdr3_nt: TGCAGCGTTGGGTTATCTGGGGCCAACGTCCTGACTTTC
v_call: TRBV23-1; j_call: TRBJ2-7; clone_size: -; d_call: -; cdr3_aa: CASGRQGEQYF; cdr3_nt: TGCGCCAGCGGCCGACAAGGGGAGCAGTACTTC